The 22 T cell receptor beta chains in this list originate from one sample, sequenced in a study of T cells in Graves' hyperthyroidism and ophthalmopathy. Regions amplified from RNA transcripts were the TCR beta CDR3 regions. The primer set for the first-round RT-PCR of the TCR CDR3 was HTBI. Each CDR3 protein is one row after TCRdb ran MiXCR on the multiplex PCR reads. The data hold more than 350,000 distinct CDR3 sequences, with 15% observed a single time. Sequenced material: blood. The receptors stem from a woman in her 30s with Graves' hyperthyroidism.

This clonotype was counted ten times or more. V gene TRBV28 combines with J gene TRBJ1-1, with D perhaps TRBD1 (5 bases). V lost 3 bases and J lost 0, with 14 bases in between. The germline CDR1 and CDR2 sequences are MDHEN and SYDVKM. The CDR3 is made up of 16 amino acids. DNA of the CDR3: TGTGCCAGCAGTTTTAGCGCTCAGGGCGTGAACACTGAAGCTTTCTTT. This sequence encodes CASSFSAQGVNTEAFF.

The chain has TRBV24-1 and TRBJ2-2; D is unclear. The CDR3 extends over 14 amino acids. CDR1 is KGHDR, CDR2 SFDVKD, per germline. V was pared by 2 bases and J by 2 bases, with 5 bases between. Written as DNA, the CDR3 is TGTGCCACCAGTGATTCGATAAACACCGGGGAGCTGTTTTTT. Encoded protein: CATSDSINTGELFF.

This clonotype was seen a handful of times. The rearrangement links TRBV3-1 to TRBJ2-7; no clear D gene. Trimming stripped 5 bases from V and 0 bases from J, with 8 bases between. This CDR3 contains 13 residues. Looked up from germline, CDR1 is LGHDT and CDR2 is YNNKEL (reference sequence). The CDR3: CASSTPLSYEQYF. The CDR3 DNA follows: TGTGCCAGCAGCACACCCCTCTCCTACGAGCAGTACTTC.

The CDR3 region is CATRGGAYEQYF. DNA of the CDR3: TGTGCCACCCGGGGCGGGGCCTACGAGCAGTACTTC. This sequence joins TRBV6-1 and TRBJ2-7, with D maybe TRBD2 (6 bases). The CDR3 consists of 12 residues. The germline V and J ends were trimmed by 10 bases and 2 bases, with 12 bases remaining between them. The germline V gene has CDR1 MNHNS and CDR2 SASEGT.

The chain has TRBV20-1 and TRBJ2-5; D is uncertain. Trimming removed 5 bases at V and 0 bases at J, with 7 bases between. CDR1 and CDR2 (germline): DFQATT, SNEGSKA (reference sequence). The CDR3 totals 12 residues. CDR3 coding DNA: TGCAGTGCTCCTAACAACCAAGAGACCCAGTACTTC. It encodes CSAPNNQETQYF.

The genes are TRBV6-1 and TRBJ1-1, with D perhaps matching TRBD1 (5 bases). This CDR3 is built from 14 residues. Trimming stripped 10 bases from V and 4 bases from J, with 19 bases between. Germline lookup yields CDR1 MNHNS and CDR2 SASEGT. The CDR3 DNA follows: TGTGCCACCCACCCGGAGGGGCTGAGCACTGAAGCTTTCTTT. Its protein is CATHPEGLSTEAFF.

This clonotype came up many times. The CDR3 nucleotides are TGTGCCAGCTCAGGACTAGCGGGAGTTGAAGTTGGAGAGACCCAGTACTTC. Encoded protein: CASSGLAGVEVGETQYF. The V gene is TRBV18, the J gene TRBJ2-5; 13 nucleotides align to TRBD2. The germline V gene encodes CDR1 KGHSH and CDR2 LQKENI. This CDR3 contains 17 residues. V lost 5 bases to trimming and J lost 4 bases; unmatched junction nucleotides: 10.

Regarding this clonotype: This may be a read error: a much more frequent sequence differs by one nucleotide. The rearrangement uses TRBV3-1 and TRBJ2-4; tentative D call: TRBD1 (5 bases). The V gene lost 0 bases and the J gene lost 8 bases, with 17 bases spanning the gap. The CDR3 has 16 residues. The germline CDR1 and CDR2 sequences are LGHDT and YNNKEL (reference sequence). This CDR3 is CASSQDYQGKKYIQYF. The CDR3 bases are TGTGCCAGCAGCCAAGATTATCAGGGAAAGAAATACATTCAGTACTTC.

This clonotype was detected only a few times. Possible read error: a much larger clone is one base away. As the CDR3 is not closed by the conserved phenylalanine or tryptophan, this likely results from a read error. The chain has TRBV3-1 and TRBJ2-1; no clear D gene. The length of the CDR3 is 14 residues. Deletions cut 4 bases from V and 4 bases from J, with 11 bases between. Per germline, CDR1 LGHDT and CDR2 YNNKEL (reference sequence). Here the CDR3 reads CASSLQQLYNEQFL. CDR3 coding DNA: TGTGCCAGCAGCCTCCAGCAGCTATACAATGAGCAGTTCCTC.

This chain uses TRBV4-1 with TRBJ2-1; the match to TRBD2 covers 10 bases. The DNA end lines up better with TRBJ2-7; the J call may be wrong. CDR1 and CDR2 (germline): MGHRA, YSYEKL. The CDR3 is 18 amino acids. CDR3 amino acids: CASSQERRLAGSYNEQYF. CDR3 nucleotides: TGCGCCAGCAGCCAAGAACGGCGACTAGCGGGTTCCTACAATGAGCAGTACTTC.

Many counts were recorded for this clonotype. The V and J genes are TRBV28 and TRBJ2-7, with TRBD2 matching 9 bases. This CDR3 spans 14 amino acids. The germline V gene has CDR1 MDHEN and CDR2 SYDVKM. V was clipped by 2 bases and J by 1 base; unmatched bases: 0. CDR3 amino acids: CASSLLAGSYEQYF. CDR3 nucleotide sequence: TGTGCCAGCAGTTTACTAGCGGGATCCTACGAGCAGTACTTC. Variable domain in full (rest from reference TRBV28 and TRBJ2-7): DVKVTQSSRYLVKRTGEKVFLECVQDMDHENMFWYRQDPGLGLRLIYFSYDVKMKEKGDIPEGYSVSREKKERFSLILESASTNQTSMYLCASSLLAGSYEQYFGPGTRLTVT.

This clonotype came up a few times. The chain uses TRBV30 and TRBJ2-1; no definite D call. The CDR3 has 15 residues. CDR1 is GTSNPN and CDR2 is SVGIG in the germline V gene (reference sequence). The germline V and J ends were trimmed by 0 bases and 0 bases, with 9 bases remaining between them. The CDR3 sequence: CAWSVPLGSYNEQFF. CDR3 nucleotides: TGTGCCTGGAGTGTACCCCTTGGCTCCTACAATGAGCAGTTCTTC.

This clonotype occurred many times. The V and J genes are TRBV30 and TRBJ2-3; D is ambiguous. The CDR3 totals 12 residues. V shed 2 bases and J shed 5 bases, with 8 bases lying between them. Per the germline V gene, CDR1 is GTSNPN and CDR2 is SVGIG (reference sequence). The CDR3 DNA sequence: TGTGCCTGGAGTCCCTTCCAAGATACGCAGTATTTT. This encodes CAWSPFQDTQYF.

The rearrangement joins TRBV6-1 to TRBJ2-1, with no clear D. Trimming removed 2 bases from V and 8 bases from J, with 10 bases in between. Germline loops: CDR1 MNHNS, CDR2 SASEGT. The CDR3 sequence is 13 residues long. The CDR3 sequence: CASSERVPDEQFF. The CDR3 DNA sequence: TGTGCCAGCAGTGAAAGGGTCCCGGATGAGCAGTTCTTC.

The V call is TRBV11-2, the J call TRBJ2-1; no definite D call. The CDR3 sequence is 15 residues long. Deletions cut 3 bases from V and 0 bases from J, with 9 bases between. The germline CDR1 and CDR2 sequences are SGHAT and FQNNGV. CDR3 nucleotide sequence: TGTGCCAGCAGCTTTACTACAAACTCCTACAATGAGCAGTTCTTC. Its translation is CASSFTTNSYNEQFF.

The rearrangement joins TRBV27 to TRBJ2-3; 8 bases are shared with TRBD2. Germline V gene sequence: CDR1 MNHEY, CDR2 SMNVEV (reference sequence). Trimming removed 6 bases from V and 2 bases from J; junction bases left unmatched: 7. The CDR3 length is 15 residues. This CDR3 is CASRLAGKITDTQYF. The CDR3, as DNA: TGTGCCAGCAGGCTAGCGGGCAAAATCACAGATACGCAGTATTTT.

This clonotype was counted a few times. The chain links TRBV10-2 to TRBJ1-2, with TRBD1 matching 7 bases. V lost 5 bases to trimming and J lost 2 bases; unmatched junction nucleotides: 2. Germline V gene sequence: CDR1 WSHSY, CDR2 SAAADI. The CDR3 sequence is 13 residues long. CDR3 nucleotide sequence: TGCGCCAGCAGTACAGGGGTCAACTATGGCTACACCTTC. Amino acid sequence: CASSTGVNYGYTF.

V gene TRBV6-2 or TRBV6-3 combines with J gene TRBJ1-5, with D possibly being TRBD1 (5 bases). CDR1 is MNHEY, CDR2 SVGEGT, per germline. Trimming took 8 bases from V and 4 from J, leaving 21 bases between them. The CDR3 consists of 16 residues. DNA of the CDR3: TGTGCCAGCGTTTCTCTCCCGGGACGGGGAAATCAGCCCCAGCATTTT. As protein: CASVSLPGRGNQPQHF.

This clonotype was detected a few times. The chain uses TRBV19 and TRBJ2-7, with 7 bases matching TRBD2. Germline V gene data show CDR1 as LNHDA and CDR2 as SQIVND (reference sequence). V trimming: 2 bases; J trimming: 2 bases; junction bases outside the gene matches: 3. This CDR3 has 14 amino acids. CDR3 residues: CASSISGLAYEQYF. As DNA, the CDR3 is TGTGCCAGTAGTATAAGCGGACTAGCCTACGAGCAGTACTTC.

This clonotype was counted between two and nine times. In DNA, the CDR3 is TGCAGCGTTGAGACAGGGCGGAATGAGCAGTTCTTC. The encoded protein is CSVETGRNEQFF. J is TRBJ2-1 and V is TRBV29-1; TRBD1 aligns across 7 bases. Germline V gene data show CDR1 as SQVTM and CDR2 as ANQGSEA. The CDR3 consists of 12 residues. Germline trimming cut 3 bases from V and 7 bases from J; bases unmatched to any gene: 3.

Comment on this clonotype: A much larger clone sits a single nucleotide away, making a read error possible. This chain connects TRBV7-2 to TRBJ2-1; 16 positions match TRBD2. V was pared by 5 bases and J by 0 bases, with 4 bases of the junction left unmatched. CDR1 is SGHTA and CDR2 is FQGNSA in the germline V gene. CDR3 size: 18 residues. CDR3 coding DNA: TGTGCCAGCAGCCCAGGGACTAGCGGGGGGGTCTCCTACAATGAGCAGTTCTTC. Translated, it gives CASSPGTSGGVSYNEQFF.

This clonotype was recorded at least ten times. The rearrangement links TRBV28 to TRBJ2-7, with 7 bases that match TRBD1. The CDR3 covers 14 residues. V trimming: 1 base; J trimming: 3 bases; junction bases outside the gene matches: 3. Germline V gene data show CDR1 as MDHEN and CDR2 as SYDVKM. The CDR3 nucleotides are TGTGCCAGCAGTTTATTGGCAGGGGGCTACGAGCAGTACTTC. It is translated as CASSLLAGGYEQYF.